These 19 T cell receptor beta chains share one sample of origin, sequenced in a study of identical twins (dated by TCRdb to 2016 to 2017). The library was made by 5' RACE. The instrument given in TCRdb is Illumina HiSeq 2000. The public reads were reprocessed in TCRdb via fastp at Q25 and MiXCR, keeping in-frame beta chains. Here each entry gathers all rows of one CDR3 protein and keeps the most common genes and DNA. For this sample the table gives 750,000 to 950,000 distinct CDR3 sequences, of which about 12% were detected only once. The ten largest clones capture around 1.5% of the sample. The sample also formed part of further work on yellow fever vaccine responses in identical twins.

The sample comprised PBMCs. All receptors come from a woman aged 18-35 years in good health.

The V gene is TRBV11-3, the J gene TRBJ2-1, with 9 bases identical to TRBD2. V trimming: 5 bases; J trimming: 9 bases; junction bases outside the gene matches: 14. CDR3 length equals 16 residues. Germline values: CDR1 SGHNT, CDR2 YENEEA. The CDR3 bases are TGTGCCAGCAGCCCGGCCCCCGGGCTAGCGGGAAGTGAGCAGTTCTTC. Translated: CASSPAPGLAGSEQFF.

The rearrangement links TRBV6-1 to TRBJ1-1; D remains unclear. Looked up from germline, CDR1 is MNHNS and CDR2 is SASEGT. The CDR3 extends over 15 amino acids. The V end lost 11 bases, the J end lost 1 base, and 20 bases lay between the germline ends. The CDR3 DNA sequence: TGTGCCTCGGTGCAAAGAGGTCCCCCGAACACTGAAGCTTTCTTT. Encoded protein: CASVQRGPPNTEAFF.

The chain uses TRBV4-1 and TRBJ2-3; 8 bases map to TRBD2. Losses at the gene ends were 0 bases for V and 5 bases for J; bases not matched to a gene: 7. The CDR3 runs 16 residues. In germline, CDR1 is MGHRA, CDR2 YSYEKL. The CDR3 nucleotides read TGCGCCAGCAGCCAAGAGGGCCGGGGGGGCATAGATACGCAGTATTTT. Translating gives CASSQEGRGGIDTQYF.

This clonotype has at least ten counts. The chain employs TRBV12-3 or TRBV12-4 and TRBJ2-1; D call uncertain. The CDR3 loop spans 13 amino acids. V was clipped by 4 bases and J by 5 bases, with 9 bases between them. CDR3 protein: CASSSLKNNEQFF. CDR3 nucleotide sequence: TGTGCCAGCAGTTCTCTTAAGAACAATGAGCAGTTCTTC.

The sample holds a few counts of this clonotype. The chain joins TRBV4-1 to TRBJ2-5, with a tentative D call TRBD2 (5 bases). Germline-derived CDR1 and CDR2 are MGHRA and YSYEKL. The V and J ends lost 1 base and 9 bases respectively, with 12 bases between them. The CDR3 sequence is 13 residues long. CDR3 loop: CASSQGTTGAQYF. CDR3 in DNA: TGCGCCAGCAGCCAAGGGACCACCGGGGCCCAGTACTTC.

This clonotype has a handful of counts. V gene TRBV3-1 combines with J gene TRBJ2-4, with D unclear. Germline V gene lookup returns CDR1 LGHDT and CDR2 YNNKEL (reference sequence). The CDR3 totals 15 residues. Trimming took 0 bases from V and 5 from J, leaving 11 bases between them. The CDR3 sequence is CASSQELGGENIQYF. CDR3 DNA: TGTGCCAGCAGCCAAGAATTGGGCGGAGAAAACATTCAGTACTTC.

J is TRBJ1-5 and V is TRBV28; possibly TRBD1 for D (5 bases). V lost 3 bases and J 7 bases, leaving 22 bases between the germline ends. The CDR3 covers 17 residues. Germline CDR1 is MDHEN and CDR2 is SYDVKM. In DNA, the CDR3 is TGTGCCAGCAGTTTTTGGGCCAGGGCAACGGGGGGGCAGCCCCAGCATTTT. This sequence encodes CASSFWARATGGQPQHF.

V is TRBV6-5 and J is TRBJ1-2; the match to TRBD1 covers 7 bases. The J segment lost 7 bases and the V segment lost 3 bases, leaving 8 bases of the junction unmatched. The CDR3 covers 14 residues. Germline V gene sequence: CDR1 MNHEY, CDR2 SVGAGI. In DNA form, the CDR3 reads TGTGCCAGCAGTTATAAAGGGGGCGAGCGTGGCTACACCTTC. Translation gives CASSYKGGERGYTF.

This clonotype was seen a handful of times. The gene calls are TRBV20-1 and TRBJ2-5, with D tentatively TRBD1 or TRBD2 (6 bases each). In germline, CDR1 is DFQATT, CDR2 SNEGSKA (reference sequence). The CDR3 has 12 amino acids. In DNA, the CDR3 is TGCGGCCCGACAGGACTACAAGAGACCCAGTACTTC. It is translated as CGPTGLQETQYF.

This clonotype occurred many times. The chain joins TRBV12-3 or TRBV12-4 to TRBJ2-7; D is unresolved. Trimming cost V 2 bases and J 4 bases, with 6 bases left between them. The CDR3 runs to 12 residues. This CDR3 reads CASSLLGYEQYV. The CDR3, as DNA: TGTGCCAGCAGTTTATTAGGGTACGAGCAGTACGTC.

This clonotype has just a few counts. The chain carries TRBV15 and TRBJ2-5, with 7 bases matching TRBD1. There are 16 residues in the CDR3. The V segment lost 5 bases and the J segment 4 bases; nucleotides outside the gene matches: 13. Germline CDR1 LNHNV, CDR2 YYDKDF (reference sequence). The CDR3 coding sequence is TGTGCCACCAGCGCCTCCAAGGGGGCCTTGAGAGAGACCCAGTACTTC. This translates into CATSASKGALRETQYF.

This clonotype was picked up a small number of times. V is TRBV10-1 and J is TRBJ2-2; D call uncertain. The CDR3 has 15 amino acids. Germline-derived CDR1 and CDR2 are WNHNN and SYGVQD (reference sequence). V was trimmed by 4 bases and J by 7 bases, leaving 16 bases between them. CDR3: CASSVGNLKFGELFF. In nucleotides, the CDR3 is TGCGCCAGCAGTGTAGGGAACTTGAAATTCGGGGAGCTGTTTTTT.

There are a few counts of this clonotype. This chain links TRBV20-1 with TRBJ1-1; D ambiguous. The germline V gene has CDR1 DFQATT and CDR2 SNEGSKA (reference sequence). Trimming left V 4 bases short and J 8 bases short, with 20 bases between. The CDR3 length is 14 residues. The chain's CDR3 is CSAISTKGLVEAFF. For the CDR3, the DNA is TGCAGTGCTATATCCACTAAAGGGCTCGTGGAAGCTTTCTTT.

This chain uses TRBV19 with TRBJ2-5; no clear D gene. The CDR3 has 11 residues. Germline V lookup: CDR1 LNHDA, CDR2 SQIVND (reference sequence). The V gene lost 4 bases and the J gene lost 7 bases, with 7 bases spanning the gap. CDR3 nucleotides: TGTGCCAGTAGTACCCTTGGGACCCAGTACTTC. Residues: CASSTLGTQYF.

This clonotype was seen at least ten times. V and J are TRBV27 and TRBJ2-1; the D gene is possibly TRBD1 (6 bases). CDR3 length: 13 residues. The V gene lost 10 bases and the J gene lost 6 bases, with 16 bases spanning the gap. Germline V CDR1 and CDR2: MNHEY, SMNVEV (reference sequence). CDR3 protein: CATGTPTPNEQFF. DNA of the CDR3: TGTGCCACCGGGACACCCACACCCAATGAGCAGTTCTTC.

This clonotype was detected a few times. This chain connects TRBV28 to TRBJ2-3; 14 positions match TRBD2. This CDR3 region has 17 residues. Germline V gene sequence: CDR1 MDHEN, CDR2 SYDVKM. After removal of 5 bases from V and 4 bases from J, the junction contained 8 bases not matched to a gene. The CDR3 DNA is TGTGCCAGCAGTAGGACTAGCGGGAGGCCCACCCCAGATACGCAGTATTTT. Its protein is CASSRTSGRPTPDTQYF.

This clonotype appeared a few times. V gene TRBV20-1 combines with J gene TRBJ2-5, with 8 bases lining up with TRBD1. V gave up 6 bases and J gave up 4 bases; unmatched junction bases: 7. CDR3 length: 13 amino acids. The germline CDR1 and CDR2 sequences are DFQATT and SNEGSKA (reference sequence). The CDR3, as DNA: TGCAGTGCCCCGGGACAGGCGGGAGAGACCCAGTACTTC. Protein sequence: CSAPGQAGETQYF.

This clonotype has a handful of counts. This chain links TRBV5-1 with TRBJ2-3; the match to TRBD2 covers 12 bases. Germline CDR1 and CDR2: SGHRS and YFSETQ. This CDR3 comprises 17 residues. The V and J ends lost 4 bases and 4 bases, in that order; junction bases with no gene match: 10. DNA of the CDR3: TGCGCCAGCAGCCCACTAGCGGGAGGAATAAATGCAGATACGCAGTATTTT. Amino acid sequence: CASSPLAGGINADTQYF.

This clonotype was counted only a few times. The rearrangement uses TRBV7-9 and TRBJ2-2; 10 positions match TRBD1. Germline trimming cut 5 bases from V and 5 bases from J; bases unmatched to any gene: 2. The CDR3 spans 14 residues. Germline CDR1 SEHNR, CDR2 FQNEAQ (reference sequence). DNA of the CDR3: TGTGCCAGCAGCCGGGGACAGGGGACCGGGGAGCTGTTTTTT. Amino acids: CASSRGQGTGELFF.